Listed below are T cell receptor beta chains from one sample, sequenced in a study of shared clonotypes between healthy human individuals. Clones were read by immunoSEQ multiplex PCR, and TCRdb kept only the in-frame ones, dropping some. This sample has 800,000 or so clones, with about 97% found just once. Sequencing was performed on naive CD8+ T cells sorted from blood. The receptors come from a man under 40 in good health. CDR3s include the opening cysteine and the closing phenylalanine or tryptophan. D genes are given only for firm matches. Clone size, where shown, is once, few, many, or a class for clones that have expanded.

j_gene | abundance | d_gene | v_gene | CDR3aa | CDR3nt
TRBJ2-1 | - | - | TRBV7-7 | CASSLTGPLDNEQFF | TGTGCTAGCAGTCTTACCGGACCCTTGGACAATGAGCAGTTCTTC
TRBJ2-7 | few | - | TRBV27 | CASSFGPSYEQYF | TGTGCCAGCAGTTTCGGGCCCTCCTACGAGCAGTACTTC
TRBJ2-7 | once | - | TRBV4-1 | CASSQALGGTYEQYF | TGCGCCAGCAGCCAAGCTCTCGGGGGTACCTACGAGCAGTACTTC
TRBJ1-2 | - | - | TRBV11-2 | CASSLVRRTPTGDYGYTF | TGTGCCAGCAGCTTAGTTCGAAGGACACCCACGGGGGACTATGGCTACACCTTC
TRBJ1-5 | - | - | TRBV28 | CASSLPGQLLNQPQHF | TGTGCCAGCAGTTTACCCGGACAGCTCCTCAATCAGCCCCAGCATTTT
TRBJ2-7 | - | - | TRBV6-6 | CASTSRGSEQYF | TGTGCCAGCACTTCGAGGGGCAGCGAGCAGTACTTC
TRBJ1-5 | - | - | TRBV10-3 | CAISESAVFQPQHF | TGTGCCATCAGTGAGTCAGCGGTTTTTCAGCCCCAGCATTTT
TRBJ2-7 | - | - | TRBV27 | CASSLRDVLDEQYF | TGTGCCAGCAGTTTAAGGGATGTGCTTGACGAGCAGTACTTC
TRBJ2-7 | - | - | TRBV25-1 | CASSPLRGAAYEQYF | TGTGCCAGCAGTCCCCTGCGAGGGGCGGCCTACGAGCAGTACTTC
TRBJ2-1 | - | - | TRBV4-1 | CASSQTSSEGDEQFF | TGCGCCAGCAGCCAAACTAGCTCCGAGGGGGATGAGCAGTTCTTC
TRBJ2-2 | - | - | TRBV7-9 | CASSPRQNTGELFF | TGTGCCAGCAGCCCGAGACAGAACACCGGGGAGCTGTTTTTT
TRBJ2-1 | - | - | TRBV7-9 | CASSLIVGTFNEQFF | TGTGCCAGCAGCTTAATTGTCGGGACATTCAATGAGCAGTTCTTC
TRBJ2-1 | - | TRBD2 | TRBV27 | CASSRLAVYNEQFF | TGTGCCAGCAGTCGACTAGCGGTATACAATGAGCAGTTCTTC
TRBJ2-4 | - | - | TRBV5-1 | CASSLGARETKNIQYF | TGCGCCAGCAGCTTGGGGGCAAGGGAGACCAAAAACATTCAGTACTTC
TRBJ2-2 | - | - | TRBV7-3 | CASSLAAGSAGELFF | TGTGCCAGCAGCTTAGCCGCGGGATCTGCCGGGGAGCTGTTTTTT
TRBJ2-7 | - | TRBD2 | TRBV5-4 | CASSGTSGMNEQYF | TGTGCCAGCAGCGGGACTAGCGGGATGAACGAGCAGTACTTC
TRBJ2-1 | - | TRBD2 | TRBV14 | CASSQVKPSGLSSYNEQFF | TGTGCCAGCAGCCAAGTAAAGCCTAGCGGGTTAAGCTCCTACAATGAGCAGTTCTTC
TRBJ2-7 | - | TRBD2 | TRBV7-6 | CASSLGSGSNYEQYF | TGTGCCAGCAGCTTAGGGAGCGGGAGTAACTACGAGCAGTACTTC
TRBJ2-3 | - | - | TRBV11-3 | CASSLVGLAESTDTQYF | TGTGCCAGCAGCTTAGTGGGTCTAGCAGAGAGCACAGATACGCAGTATTTT
TRBJ2-4 | - | - | TRBV7-6 | CASSQTWERVDIQYF | TGTGCCAGCAGCCAAACCTGGGAGAGAGTGGACATTCAGTACTTC
TRBJ2-7 | - | TRBD2 | TRBV4-1 | CASSQEPGLVGGEQYF | TGCGCCAGCAGCCAAGAACCCGGACTAGTAGGCGGCGAGCAGTACTTC
TRBJ2-4 | once | - | TRBV5-1 | CASSRRNRDKNIQYF | TGCGCCAGCAGTCGCCGGAACAGAGACAAAAACATTCAGTACTTC
TRBJ2-7 | - | - | TRBV4-3 | CASSPGARQSSEQYF | TGCGCCAGCAGCCCGGGGGCTAGGCAGTCCAGCGAGCAGTACTTC
TRBJ2-3 | - | - | TRBV27 | CASWSSTDTQYF | TGTGCCAGCTGGAGTTCCACAGATACGCAGTATTTT
TRBJ2-7 | - | - | TRBV5-6 | CASSLPSAGPGTPYEQYF | TGTGCCAGCAGCTTGCCGTCAGCCGGCCCAGGGACACCCTACGAGCAGTACTTC
TRBJ1-4 | - | - | TRBV2 | CASRTGTTNEKLFF | TGTGCCAGCAGGACCGGGACAACTAATGAAAAACTGTTTTTT
TRBJ2-7 | - | TRBD2 | TRBV11-2 | CASSLEASGNYEQYF | TGTGCCAGCAGCTTAGAGGCTAGCGGGAACTACGAGCAGTACTTC
TRBJ2-1 | - | - | TRBV7-3 | CASSLRGRGSSYNEQFF | TGTGCCAGCAGCTTAAGGGGACGGGGAAGCTCCTACAATGAGCAGTTCTTC
TRBJ2-3 | - | TRBD2 | TRBV5-1 | CASSSLAGVTDTQYF | TGCGCCAGCAGCTCTCTAGCGGGAGTCACAGATACGCAGTATTTT
TRBJ2-5 | - | - | TRBV18 | CASSPQGWETQYF | TGTGCCAGCTCACCACAGGGTTGGGAGACCCAGTACTTC
TRBJ1-2 | - | - | TRBV29-1 | CSVEDLQAYGYTF | TGCAGCGTTGAAGATCTTCAGGCCTATGGCTACACCTTC
TRBJ2-7 | - | TRBD1 | TRBV5-4 | CASRAGTGSHEQYF | TGTGCCAGCAGGGCCGGGACAGGGTCCCACGAGCAGTACTTC
TRBJ2-1 | - | - | TRBV7-3 | CASSLTYPSLNEQFF | TGTGCCAGCAGCTTAACGTATCCTAGCTTAAATGAGCAGTTCTTC
TRBJ2-1 | - | - | TRBV27 | CASSLMYGNEQFF | TGTGCCAGCAGTTTAATGTATGGGAATGAGCAGTTCTTC
TRBJ2-7 | - | TRBD2 | TRBV11-2 | CASSTRTSAYEQYF | TGTGCCAGCAGCACTAGGACTAGCGCCTACGAGCAGTACTTC
TRBJ2-1 | - | TRBD1 | TRBV7-9 | CASSLVGTGGYNEQFF | TGTGCCAGCAGCTTAGTCGGGACAGGGGGATACAATGAGCAGTTCTTC
TRBJ2-5 | - | - | TRBV6-1 | CASRPRGLETQYF | TGTGCCAGCAGGCCCAGGGGACTGGAGACCCAGTACTTC
TRBJ2-2 | - | - | TRBV6-5 | CASSYSRTGTGELFF | TGTGCCAGCAGTTACTCTCGCACGGGCACCGGGGAGCTGTTTTTT
TRBJ2-1 | - | - | TRBV2 | CASNNGVVNEQFF | TGTGCCAGCAACAACGGAGTCGTCAATGAGCAGTTCTTC